This T cell receptor beta chain appears in the sequencing data of a study of blood T cell repertoires in COVID-19 (dated by TCRdb to the early 2020s). General notes on the study: Collaborator samples came from the United States, Italy and Spain and covered acute and convalescent phases of COVID-19. The material from the prospective study consisted of cDNA or gDNA derived from T cells, B-cell-depleted T cells, or PBMCs. Subjects who had been exposed to COVID-19, were actively infected with it, or had recovered from it provided the deeply sampled blood TCRbeta repertoires that made up the dataset. The repertoires were released in a freely available public database meant as a resource for research on the immune response to SARS-CoV-2. Samples were obtained from the ongoing ImmuneRACE study (first 160 participants) and from roughly 1,300 subjects provided by 6 global collaborators. Nearly every sample came with metadata listing a de-identified subject ID, COVID-19 status, age in years and sex. Where available, HLA class I and class II types were taken from metadata supplied by the sample provider and were not determined by assay-based typing. Results the study describes overall, beyond this receptor: How much clinical and demographic metadata was included differed by source and by participant, and the metadata was provided uncurated.

Each collaborating institution followed its own protocols to collect whole blood in K2EDTA tubes. For TCRbeta analysis, collaborators shipped samples as frozen whole blood, isolated PBMCs, or DNA extracted from either of those sample types. TCRbeta CDR3 regions were amplified from genomic DNA using the immunoSEQ Assay, a bias-controlled multiplex PCR. Per the original workflow: The number of nucleated cells in each sample was estimated by amplification of reference gene primers within the assay. Sequence reads were collapsed and filtered to measure the absolute abundance of every unique TCRbeta CDR3 rearrangement. For each sample, productive Simpson clonality was calculated as the square root of Simpson's diversity index over productive rearrangements. The table was pulled from immuneACCESS by TCRdb, which kept in-frame rearrangements only. Such tables lose some clones; where checked, under half of the loss comes from unresolved V genes, and the rest has no known cause. V and J calls and clone size are as listed in that table; D and trimming were resolved from the DNA. The sample contains tens of thousands of clones, roughly 90% of them found a single time. 1.5% to 2% of the sample is held by the ten biggest clonotypes.

There are 15 amino acids in the CDR3, from cysteine to phenylalanine inclusive. Left in the record is the CDR3 DNA by itself, 45 bases read in frame from the first base. CDR1 and CDR2, looked up from the germline V gene (reference sequence), are MNHEY and SMNVEV. For this chain, trimming is 3 bases at the V end and 2 bases at the J end, and the number of junction bases without a gene match is 4. With respect to this clone: Its target antigen remains unknown. No much larger clone is present one base from it, and per-base qualities are unavailable.

The chain is encoded by TRBV27 joined to TRBJ2-5; 9 of the junction bases match TRBD1. The source is a man in his sixties with acute or convalescent COVID-19. The specimen sequenced was peripheral blood. The CDR3: CASSFRTGVQETQYF. The nucleotide sequence reads TGTGCCAGCAGTTTCAGGACAGGGGTGCAAGAGACCCAGTACTTC.